This TCR beta chain was observed in a study of Ad26.COV2.S vaccination and SARS-CoV-2 variants. As for the study in general: Ad26.COV2.S was injected intramuscularly once or twice, 56 days apart. Overall study results and limits: People given the vaccine had a wider spike-specific TCR breadth than placebo recipients did.

Profiling relied on immunoSEQ multiplex PCR, and the TCRdb table lists in-frame clones only, not all of them. The sample shows 380,000 or so clones, around nine tenths of them seen only once. Treatment of the sample: 15 to 20 received Ad26.COV2.S at low or high dose, single or two shots; about 5 received placebo; per-sample allocation not given. Sampling was done on day 63 after the first vaccine or placebo injection. The CDR3 extends over 12 amino acids. Trimming cost V 4 bases and J 10 bases, with 11 bases left between them. CDR1 is SNHLY, CDR2 FYNNEI, per germline. Details on this clone: Its antigen is currently unknown.

The genes are TRBV2 and TRBJ2-1; TRBD2 is a possible D gene (5 bases). The starting material was peripheral blood, obtained in a trial of Ad26.COV2.S vaccine versus placebo. The TCR was taken from a person aged 18-60 years who received the Ad26.COV2.S COVID-19 vaccine or a placebo. In DNA, the CDR3 is TGTGCCAGCAGTGTGGGGAGTGACGAGCAGTTCTTC. Its protein is CASSVGSDEQFF.